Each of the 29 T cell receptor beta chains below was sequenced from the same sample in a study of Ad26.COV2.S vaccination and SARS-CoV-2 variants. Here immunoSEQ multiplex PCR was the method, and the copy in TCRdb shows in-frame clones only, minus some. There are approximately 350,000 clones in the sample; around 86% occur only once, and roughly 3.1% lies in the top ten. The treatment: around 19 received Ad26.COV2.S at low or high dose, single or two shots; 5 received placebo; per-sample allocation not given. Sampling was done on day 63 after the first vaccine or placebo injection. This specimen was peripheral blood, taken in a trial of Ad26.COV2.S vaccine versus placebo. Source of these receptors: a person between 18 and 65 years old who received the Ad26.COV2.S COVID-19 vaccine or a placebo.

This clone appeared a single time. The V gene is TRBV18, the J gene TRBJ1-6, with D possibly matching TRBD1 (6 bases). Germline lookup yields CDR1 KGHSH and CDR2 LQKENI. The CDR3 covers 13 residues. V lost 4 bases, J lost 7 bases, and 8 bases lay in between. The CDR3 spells CASSQGGNSPLHF. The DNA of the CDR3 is TGTGCCAGCTCACAGGGGGGGAATTCACCCCTCCACTTT.

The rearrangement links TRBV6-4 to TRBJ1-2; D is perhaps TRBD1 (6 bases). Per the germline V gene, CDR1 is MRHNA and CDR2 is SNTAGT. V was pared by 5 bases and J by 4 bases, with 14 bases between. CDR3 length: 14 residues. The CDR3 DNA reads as TGTGCCAGCAGTACGGGGGGCGTTGGCTATGGCTACACCTTC. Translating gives CASSTGGVGYGYTF.

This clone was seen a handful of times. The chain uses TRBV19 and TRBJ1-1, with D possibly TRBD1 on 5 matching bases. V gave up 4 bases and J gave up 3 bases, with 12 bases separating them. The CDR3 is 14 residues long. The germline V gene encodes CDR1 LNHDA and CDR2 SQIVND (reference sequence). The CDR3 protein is CASSNLGGDTEAFF. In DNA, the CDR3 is TGTGCCAGTAGTAACCTTGGGGGGGACACTGAAGCTTTCTTT.

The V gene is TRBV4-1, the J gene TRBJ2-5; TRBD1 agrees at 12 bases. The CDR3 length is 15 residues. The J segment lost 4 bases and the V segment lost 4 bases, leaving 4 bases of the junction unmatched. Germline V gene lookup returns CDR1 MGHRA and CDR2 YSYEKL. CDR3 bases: TGCGCCAGCAGCCTCGGGACAGGGGGCGGAGAGACCCAGTACTTC. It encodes CASSLGTGGGETQYF.

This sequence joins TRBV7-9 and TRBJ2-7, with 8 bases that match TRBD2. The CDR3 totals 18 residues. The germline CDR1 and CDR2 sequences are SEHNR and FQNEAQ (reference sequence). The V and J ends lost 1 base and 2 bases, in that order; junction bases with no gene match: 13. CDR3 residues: CASSLEGGGTFVPYEQYF. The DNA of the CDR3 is TGTGCCAGCAGCTTAGAAGGCGGGGGGACGTTCGTCCCCTACGAGCAGTACTTC.

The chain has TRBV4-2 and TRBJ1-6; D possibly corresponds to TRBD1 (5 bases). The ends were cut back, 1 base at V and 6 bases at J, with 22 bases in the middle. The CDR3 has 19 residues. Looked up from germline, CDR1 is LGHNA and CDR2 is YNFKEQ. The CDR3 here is CASSQAYPGTVGLNSPLHF. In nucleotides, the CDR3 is TGTGCCAGCAGCCAAGCTTACCCAGGGACGGTCGGCCTTAATTCACCCCTCCACTTT.

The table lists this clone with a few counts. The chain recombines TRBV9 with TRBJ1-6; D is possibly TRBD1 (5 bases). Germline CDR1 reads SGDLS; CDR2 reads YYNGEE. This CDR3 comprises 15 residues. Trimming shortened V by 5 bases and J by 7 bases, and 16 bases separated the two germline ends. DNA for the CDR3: TGTGCCAGCAGTTTACTTGGGGCCCAAAATTCACCCCTCCACTTT. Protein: CASSLLGAQNSPLHF.

The chain's CDR3 is CASSPGAGTQYF. CDR3 bases: TGTGCCAGCAGCCCTGGGGCGGGAACGCAGTATTTT. V usage is TRBV5-6 and J usage is TRBJ2-3; D possibly corresponds to TRBD2 (6 bases). V was pared by 4 bases and J by 9 bases, with 12 bases between. This CDR3 spans 12 amino acids. The germline V gene encodes CDR1 SGHDT and CDR2 YYEEEE. The full variable domain, rest sourced from reference TRBV5-6 and TRBJ2-3, is DAGVTQSPTHLIKTRGQQVTLRCSPKSGHDTVSWYQQALGQGPQFIFQYYEEEERQRGNFPDRFSGHQFPNYSSELNVNALLLGDSALYLCASSPGAGTQYFGPGTRLTVL.

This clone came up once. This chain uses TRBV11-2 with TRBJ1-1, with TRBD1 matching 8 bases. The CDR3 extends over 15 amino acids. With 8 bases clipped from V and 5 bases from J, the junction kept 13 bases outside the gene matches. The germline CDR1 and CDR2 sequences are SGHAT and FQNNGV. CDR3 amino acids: CASDEDREVGTEAFF. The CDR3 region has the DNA TGTGCCAGCGATGAGGACAGGGAGGTAGGAACTGAAGCTTTCTTT. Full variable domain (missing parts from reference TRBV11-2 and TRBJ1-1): EAGVAQSPRYKIIEKRQSVAFWCNPISGHATLYWYQQILGQGPKLLIQFQNNGVVDDSQLPKDRFSAERLKGVDSTLKIQPAKLEDSAVYLCASDEDREVGTEAFFGQGTRLTVV.

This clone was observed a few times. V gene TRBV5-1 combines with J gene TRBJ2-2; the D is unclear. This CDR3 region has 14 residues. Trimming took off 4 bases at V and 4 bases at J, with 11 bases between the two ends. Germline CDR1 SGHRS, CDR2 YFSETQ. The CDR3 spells CASSTLGTTGELFF. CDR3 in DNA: TGCGCCAGCAGCACGTTAGGAACCACCGGGGAGCTGTTTTTT.

The CDR3: CASRGSMERWTQYF. CDR3 sequence (DNA): TGCGCCAGCAGGGGTTCGATGGAGAGGTGGACCCAGTACTTC. This chain joins TRBV5-1 and TRBJ2-5; D is unclear. The CDR3 contains 14 residues. Per the germline V gene, CDR1 is SGHRS and CDR2 is YFSETQ. The germline V and J ends were trimmed by 5 bases and 7 bases, with 18 bases remaining between them.

The CDR3 DNA follows: TGTGCCAGCTCTCCGGGAGAAGACAACACTGAAGCTTTCTTT. Protein product: CASSPGEDNTEAFF. J is TRBJ1-1 and V is TRBV6-5, with D unresolved. Per the germline V gene, CDR1 is MNHEY and CDR2 is SVGAGI. Trimming stripped 8 bases from V and 2 bases from J, with 15 bases between. CDR3 size: 14 residues.

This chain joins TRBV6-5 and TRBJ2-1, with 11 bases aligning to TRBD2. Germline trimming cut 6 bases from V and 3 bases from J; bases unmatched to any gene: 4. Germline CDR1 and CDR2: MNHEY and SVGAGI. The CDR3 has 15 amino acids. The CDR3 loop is CASSAGTSGYNEQFF. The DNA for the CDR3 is TGTGCCAGCAGCGCCGGGACTAGCGGCTACAATGAGCAGTTCTTC.

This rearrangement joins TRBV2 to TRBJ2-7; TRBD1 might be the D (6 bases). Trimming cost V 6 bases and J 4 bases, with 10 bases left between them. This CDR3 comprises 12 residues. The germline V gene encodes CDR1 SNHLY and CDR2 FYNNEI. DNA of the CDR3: TGTGCCAGCAGGGGGACACCTTACGAGCAGTACTTC. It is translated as CASRGTPYEQYF.

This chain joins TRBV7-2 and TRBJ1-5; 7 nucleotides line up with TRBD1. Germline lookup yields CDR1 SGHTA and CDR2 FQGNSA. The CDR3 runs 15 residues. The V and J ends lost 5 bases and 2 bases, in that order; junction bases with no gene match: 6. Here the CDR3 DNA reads TGTGCCAGCAGCCCCCTCACAGGGGGCAATCAGCCCCAGCATTTT. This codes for CASSPLTGGNQPQHF.

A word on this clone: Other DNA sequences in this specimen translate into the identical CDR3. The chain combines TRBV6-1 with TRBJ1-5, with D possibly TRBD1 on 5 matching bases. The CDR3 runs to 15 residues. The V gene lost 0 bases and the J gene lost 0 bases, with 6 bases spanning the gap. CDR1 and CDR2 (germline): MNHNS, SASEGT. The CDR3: CASSEAGTSNQPQHF. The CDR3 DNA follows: TGTGCCAGCAGTGAAGCTGGGACTAGCAATCAGCCCCAGCATTTT.

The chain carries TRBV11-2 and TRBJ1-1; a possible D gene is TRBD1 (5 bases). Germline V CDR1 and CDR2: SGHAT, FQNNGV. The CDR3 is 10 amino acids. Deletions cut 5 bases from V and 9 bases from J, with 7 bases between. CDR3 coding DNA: TGTGCCAGCAGCGGGACCAAAGCTTTCTTT. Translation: CASSGTKAFF. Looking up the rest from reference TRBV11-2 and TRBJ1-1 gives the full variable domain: EAGVAQSPRYKIIEKRQSVAFWCNPISGHATLYWYQQILGQGPKLLIQFQNNGVVDDSQLPKDRFSAERLKGVDSTLKIQPAKLEDSAVYLCASSGTKAFFGQGTRLTVV.

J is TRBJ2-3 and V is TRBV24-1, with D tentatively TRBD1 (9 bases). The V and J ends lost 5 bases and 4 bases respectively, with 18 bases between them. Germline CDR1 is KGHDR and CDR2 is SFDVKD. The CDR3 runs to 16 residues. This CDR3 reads CATSAPGGTGSDTQYF. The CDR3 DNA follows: TGTGCCACCAGTGCCCCGGGAGGGACAGGGTCAGATACGCAGTATTTT.

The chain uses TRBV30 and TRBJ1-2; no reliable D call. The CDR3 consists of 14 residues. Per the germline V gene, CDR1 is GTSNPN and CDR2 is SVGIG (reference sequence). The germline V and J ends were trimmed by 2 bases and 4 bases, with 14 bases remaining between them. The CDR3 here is CAWSLSPGSYGYTF. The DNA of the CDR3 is TGTGCCTGGAGTCTCTCCCCCGGGTCCTATGGCTACACCTTC.

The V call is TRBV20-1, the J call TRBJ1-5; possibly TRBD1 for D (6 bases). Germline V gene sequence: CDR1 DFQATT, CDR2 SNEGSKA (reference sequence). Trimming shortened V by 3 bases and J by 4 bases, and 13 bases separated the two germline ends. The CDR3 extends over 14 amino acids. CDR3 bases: TGCAGTGCTAGTAAGGGGGGTTTTAATCAGCCCCAGCATTTT. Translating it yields CSASKGGFNQPQHF.

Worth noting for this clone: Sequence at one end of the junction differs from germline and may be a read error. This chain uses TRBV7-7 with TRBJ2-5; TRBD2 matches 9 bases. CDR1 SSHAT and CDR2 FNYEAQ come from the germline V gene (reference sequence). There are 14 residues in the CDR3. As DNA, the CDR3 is TGTGCTAGCAGCTTAGCGGGGGACGCGGAGACCCAGTACTTC. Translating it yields CASSLAGDAETQYF.

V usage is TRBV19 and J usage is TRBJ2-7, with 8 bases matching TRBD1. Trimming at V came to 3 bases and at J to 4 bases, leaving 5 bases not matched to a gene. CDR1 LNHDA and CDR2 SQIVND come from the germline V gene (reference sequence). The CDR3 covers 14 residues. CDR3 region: CASSMARGLYEQYF. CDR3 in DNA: TGTGCCAGTAGTATGGCCAGGGGGCTTTACGAGCAGTACTTC. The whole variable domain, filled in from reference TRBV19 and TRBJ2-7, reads DGGITQSPKYLFRKEGQNVTLSCEQNLNHDAMYWYRQDPGQGLRLIYYSQIVNDFQKGDIAEGYSVSREKKESFPLTVTSAQKNPTAFYLCASSMARGLYEQYFGPGTRLTVT.

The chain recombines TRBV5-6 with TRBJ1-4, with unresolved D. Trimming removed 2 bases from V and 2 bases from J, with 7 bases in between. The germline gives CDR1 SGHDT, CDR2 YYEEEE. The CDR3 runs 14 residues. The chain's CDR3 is CASSFDGTNEKLFF. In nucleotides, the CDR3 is TGTGCCAGCAGCTTCGACGGTACTAATGAAAAACTGTTTTTT.

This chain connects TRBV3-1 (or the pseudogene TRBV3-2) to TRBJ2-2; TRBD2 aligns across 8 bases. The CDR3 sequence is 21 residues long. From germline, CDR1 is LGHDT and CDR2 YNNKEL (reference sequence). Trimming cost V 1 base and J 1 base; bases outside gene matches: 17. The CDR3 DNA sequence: TGTGCCAGCAGCCAAGGGTTCTTAGGATTAGCGGGGCAACTGAACACCGGGGAGCTGTTTTTT. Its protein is CASSQGFLGLAGQLNTGELFF.

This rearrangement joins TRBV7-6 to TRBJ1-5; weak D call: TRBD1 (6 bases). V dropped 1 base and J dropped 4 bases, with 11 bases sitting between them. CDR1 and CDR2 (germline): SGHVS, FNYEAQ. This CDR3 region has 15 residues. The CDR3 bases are TGTGCCAGCAGCTTAGGAGTAGGGGGTAATCAGCCCCAGCATTTT. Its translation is CASSLGVGGNQPQHF.

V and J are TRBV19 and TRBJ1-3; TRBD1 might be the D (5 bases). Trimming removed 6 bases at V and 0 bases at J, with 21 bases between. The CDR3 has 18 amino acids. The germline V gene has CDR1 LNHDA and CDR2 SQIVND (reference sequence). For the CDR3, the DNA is TGTGCCAGTAGCCAGTCACCGGGACTAATCATCTCTGGAAACACCATATATTTT. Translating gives CASSQSPGLIISGNTIYF.

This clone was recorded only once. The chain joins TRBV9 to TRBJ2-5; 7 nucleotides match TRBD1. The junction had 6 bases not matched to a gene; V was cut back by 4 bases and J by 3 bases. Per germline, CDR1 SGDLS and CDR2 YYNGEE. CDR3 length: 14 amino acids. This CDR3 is CASSPSGQEETQYF. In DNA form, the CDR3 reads TGTGCCAGCAGCCCGAGCGGACAGGAAGAGACCCAGTACTTC.

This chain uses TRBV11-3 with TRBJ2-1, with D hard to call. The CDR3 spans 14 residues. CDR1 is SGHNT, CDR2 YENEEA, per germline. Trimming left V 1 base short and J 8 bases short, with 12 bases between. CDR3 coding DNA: TGTGCCAGCAGCTTAGGTTCCGAGACGGATGAGCAGTTCTTC. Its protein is CASSLGSETDEQFF.

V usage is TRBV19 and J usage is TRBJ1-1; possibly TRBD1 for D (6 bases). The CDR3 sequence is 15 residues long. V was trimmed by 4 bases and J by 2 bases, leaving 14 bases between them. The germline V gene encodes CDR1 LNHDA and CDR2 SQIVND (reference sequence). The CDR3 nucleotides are TGTGCCAGTAGTAAAAAGCAGACAGGAAACACTGAAGCTTTCTTT. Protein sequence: CASSKKQTGNTEAFF.